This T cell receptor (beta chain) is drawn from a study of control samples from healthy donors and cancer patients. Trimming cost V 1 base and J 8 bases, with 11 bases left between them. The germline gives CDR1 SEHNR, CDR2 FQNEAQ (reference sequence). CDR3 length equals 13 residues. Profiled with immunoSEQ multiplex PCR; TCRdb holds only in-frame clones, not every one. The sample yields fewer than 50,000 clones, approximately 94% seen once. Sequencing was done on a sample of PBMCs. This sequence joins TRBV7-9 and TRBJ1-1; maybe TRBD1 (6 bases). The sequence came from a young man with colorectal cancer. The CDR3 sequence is CASSLVVQGEAFF. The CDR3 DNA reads TGTGCCAGCAGCTTAGTGGTACAGGGAGAAGCTTTCTTT.